This T cell receptor (beta chain) came from a study of technical replicates of blood from a few donors (dated by TCRdb to 2016 to 2017). Libraries were made using the immunoSEQ multiplex PCR assay. TCRdb mirrors the immuneACCESS table, restricted to in-frame sequences. Some clones are absent from its copies; in checked studies, under half trace to an unresolved V gene, and the reason for the others is unknown. The table for this sample lists approximately 85,000 clones; about 92% of them were counted only once. The ten top clones hold 0.25% to 0.3% of the sample. CDR1 and CDR2 (ENHRY, SYGVKD) derive from the germline V gene. The CDR3 sequence holds 14 residues, the cysteine and phenylalanine included. The DNA shown is the 42-base CDR3, in frame from base 1. Comments on this clone: The antigen it recognizes is unknown. Mismatch with germline at one junction end may stem from a read error.

This TCR was sampled from a human donor in good health. Material for sequencing was T cells isolated from PBMCs. The sequence joins TRBV10-3 to TRBJ2-1; 5 matching bases give a weak D call of TRBD2. In nucleotides, the sequence is TGTGCCATTAGTGATCGAACTACCCGGGGTGAGCAGTTCTTC. It specifies CAISDRTTRGEQFF.